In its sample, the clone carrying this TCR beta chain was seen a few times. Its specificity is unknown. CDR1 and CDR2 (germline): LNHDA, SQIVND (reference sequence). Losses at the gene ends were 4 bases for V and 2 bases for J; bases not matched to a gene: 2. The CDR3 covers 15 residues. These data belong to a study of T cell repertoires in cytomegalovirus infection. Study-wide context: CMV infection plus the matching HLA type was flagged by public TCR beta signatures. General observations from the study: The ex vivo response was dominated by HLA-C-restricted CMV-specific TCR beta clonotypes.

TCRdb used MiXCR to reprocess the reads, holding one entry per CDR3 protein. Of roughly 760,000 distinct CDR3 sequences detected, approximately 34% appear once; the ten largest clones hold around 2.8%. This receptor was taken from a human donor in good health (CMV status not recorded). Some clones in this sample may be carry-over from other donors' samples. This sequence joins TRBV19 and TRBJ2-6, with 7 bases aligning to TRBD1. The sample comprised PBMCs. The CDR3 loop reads CASSTQGAGANVLTF. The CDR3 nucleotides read TGTGCCAGTAGTACCCAGGGGGCTGGGGCCAACGTCCTGACTTTC.